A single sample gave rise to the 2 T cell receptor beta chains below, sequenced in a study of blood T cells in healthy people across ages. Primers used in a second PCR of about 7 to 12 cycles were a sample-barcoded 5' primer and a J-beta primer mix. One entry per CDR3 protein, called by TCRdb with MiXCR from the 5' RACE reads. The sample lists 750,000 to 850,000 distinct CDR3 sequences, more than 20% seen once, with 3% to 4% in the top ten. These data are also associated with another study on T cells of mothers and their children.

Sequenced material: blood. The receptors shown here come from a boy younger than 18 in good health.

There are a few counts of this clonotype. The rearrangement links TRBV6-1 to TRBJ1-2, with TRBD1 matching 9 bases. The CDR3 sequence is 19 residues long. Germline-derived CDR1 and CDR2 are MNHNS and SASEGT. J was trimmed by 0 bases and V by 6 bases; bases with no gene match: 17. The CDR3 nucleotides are TGTGCCAGCAGCCCATATTCGGGACAGGGTGGAGGATCTAACTATGGCTACACCTTC. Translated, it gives CASSPYSGQGGGSNYGYTF.

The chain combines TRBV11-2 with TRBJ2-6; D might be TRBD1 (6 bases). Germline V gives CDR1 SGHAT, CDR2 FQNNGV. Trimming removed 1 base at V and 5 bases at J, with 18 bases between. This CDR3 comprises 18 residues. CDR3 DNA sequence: TGTGCCAGCAGCTTAGCGGCAGGGGCGACCCATTGGGCCAACGTCCTGACTTTC. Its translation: CASSLAAGATHWANVLTF.